This T cell receptor (beta chain) stems from a study of blood T cell repertoires in COVID-19. Study summary: Samples of COVID-19 (acute and convalescent) were obtained from the United States, Italy and Spain. PBMCs, B-cell-depleted T cells, or T cells provided the cDNA or gDNA that made up the material.

Germline V gene sequence: CDR1 MNHEY, CDR2 SVGAGI. The germline V and J ends were trimmed by 8 bases and 0 bases, with 13 bases remaining between them. The CDR3 has 14 amino acids. Authors' methods: Researchers report that nucleated cell counts were estimated from reference gene primer amplification. Clones were sequenced by immunoSEQ multiplex PCR, and TCRdb holds only the in-frame ones, with some missing. V and J calls and clone size come straight from that table; D and trimming were deduced from the DNA. The sample carries 150,000 to 180,000 clones, approximately 83% recorded once. J is TRBJ1-1 and V is TRBV6-5; D unclear. This sequence originates from a woman aged 55-69 years with acute or convalescent COVID-19. Specimen: peripheral blood. CDR3 DNA sequence: TGTGCCAGCCACTCGGGGAGAATGAACACTGAAGCTTTCTTT. Translated, it gives CASHSGRMNTEAFF.